This TCR beta chain comes out of a study of blood T cell repertoires in COVID-19. Study at large: Both acute and convalescent COVID-19 samples were obtained from the United States, Italy and Spain. The cDNA or gDNA used as material had been derived from T cells, B-cell-depleted T cells, or PBMCs.

This CDR3 has 13 amino acids. Trimming took off 5 bases at V and 1 base at J, with 8 bases between the two ends. Germline CDR1 is SGHTA and CDR2 is FQGTGA. Authors' processing steps: Amplifying reference gene primers gave estimates of nucleated cell counts. Profiling relied on immunoSEQ multiplex PCR, and the TCRdb table lists in-frame clones only, not all of them. D and trimming come from the DNA, and the V and J calls and clone size come from that table. The repertoire includes 100,000 to 120,000 clones, around 68% of them detected once, and 6% to 8.5% sits in the top ten. Sequencing input: peripheral blood. The chain carries TRBV7-3 and TRBJ1-1; D unclear. The TCR comes from a woman in her sixties or seventies with acute or convalescent COVID-19. The CDR3: CASSLLRNTEAFF. CDR3 in DNA: TGTGCCAGCAGCCTACTTCGGAACACTGAAGCTTTCTTT.